The next 8 T cell receptor beta chains were all read from a single sample in a study of low-dose radiotherapy and immunotherapy resistance in tumors. Covering alpha and beta chains, TRAV- and TRBV-specific primers were used for the first-strand cDNA. TCRs were put through approximately 21 PCR cycles of amplification with Phusion. A constant-region primer and the V-primer adapter served as the primer pair. Each CDR3 protein is one row after TCRdb ran MiXCR on the reads. The table shows tens of thousands of distinct CDR3 sequences, with about half occurring only once. Time point in this sample: after trial treatment. The treatment was: LDRT plus nivolumab, ipilimumab, low-dose cyclophosphamide and aspirin (RACIN trial). Sequences were derived from PBMCs, sampled after low-dose radiotherapy plus immunotherapy. All receptors come from a male donor with gallbladder cancer.

This clonotype came up a few times. A far larger clone is one base from this, pointing to a likely read error. The V gene is TRBV9, the J gene TRBJ2-1; D may be TRBD2 (6 bases). Trimming cost V 4 bases and J 10 bases, with 21 bases left between them. The CDR3 covers 15 residues. The germline CDR1 and CDR2 sequences are SGDLS and YYNGEE. The CDR3 DNA is TGTGCCAGCAGCCCACGGGACTCGGGCGCCTACGAGCAGTTCTTC. Residues: CASSPRDSGAYEQFF.

In this sample, this clonotype turned up many times. V is TRBV7-9 and J is TRBJ2-1; 8 nucleotides align to TRBD1. This CDR3 comprises 19 residues. Unmatched junction bases numbered 15, after V lost 5 bases and J lost 0 bases. The V gene's germline CDR1 is SEHNR and CDR2 FQNEAQ (reference sequence). Written as DNA, the CDR3 is TGTGCCAGCAGCCCCCGGCCAGGGACAGGTCAGAGCTCCTACAATGAGCAGTTCTTC. It yields the protein CASSPRPGTGQSSYNEQFF.

This clonotype is labeled as medium-sized (0.01 to 0.1%). The chain combines TRBV9 with TRBJ2-7, with 8 bases aligning to TRBD2. The CDR3 totals 14 residues. Germline CDR1 and CDR2: SGDLS and YYNGEE. Trimming removed 4 bases from V and 7 bases from J; junction bases left unmatched: 10. The DNA for the CDR3 is TGTGCCAGCAGCCCCCGGACTAGCCGGATTGAGCAGTACTTC. Protein sequence: CASSPRTSRIEQYF. Full variable domain (missing parts from reference TRBV9 and TRBJ2-7): DSGVTQTPKHLITATGQRVTLRCSPRSGDLSVYWYQQSLDQGLQFLIQYYNGEERAKGNILERFSAQQFPDLHSELNLSSLELGDSALYFCASSPRTSRIEQYFGPGTRLTVT.

In this sample, this clonotype turned up many times. The chain joins TRBV5-1 to TRBJ2-7; 9 bases align to TRBD1. The CDR3 has 14 amino acids. Trimming at V came to 4 bases and at J to 5 bases, leaving 7 bases not matched to a gene. CDR1 and CDR2 from the germline V gene are SGHRS and YFSETQ. This chain's CDR3 is CASSLRTGVHEQYF. The DNA for the CDR3 is TGCGCCAGCAGCCTGCGGACAGGGGTCCACGAGCAGTACTTC.

This clonotype was observed a handful of times. V usage is TRBV11-2 and J usage is TRBJ2-3; 7 nucleotides match TRBD2. CDR1 SGHAT and CDR2 FQNNGV come from the germline V gene. The ends lost 5 bases at V and 4 bases at J; junction bases unmatched: 12. CDR3 length: 16 residues. The CDR3 region has the DNA TGTGCCAGCAGCCAACAAGCGGGCGGGGGAGCAGATACGCAGTATTTT. It is translated as CASSQQAGGGADTQYF.

V is TRBV28 and J is TRBJ1-2; 10 positions agree with TRBD1. Germline CDR1 and CDR2: MDHEN and SYDVKM. This CDR3 contains 16 residues. After removal of 5 bases from V and 3 bases from J, the junction contained 9 bases not matched to a gene. Here the CDR3 reads CASSPQTGGPHYGYTF. The CDR3 nucleotides read TGTGCCAGCAGTCCGCAGACAGGGGGCCCCCACTATGGCTACACCTTC.

Notes on this clonotype: The DNA is omitted, as the CDR3 cannot be located on it reliably, and the CDR3 follows TCRdb's listing. The chain couples TRBV6-1 to TRBJ1-4; TRBD1 is the table's D call, not checked against the DNA. Per the germline V gene, CDR1 is MNHNS and CDR2 is SASEGT. The CDR3 has 15 amino acids, counting both end residues. This CDR3 reads CASSSGTSLGKLFFF.

This rearrangement joins TRBV28 to TRBJ1-1; D gene unclear. CDR1 and CDR2 (germline): MDHEN, SYDVKM. The CDR3 is 14 residues long. V was pared by 8 bases and J by 0 bases, with 13 bases between. The CDR3: CASPDRLMNTEAFF. CDR3 DNA: TGTGCCAGCCCAGACCGACTCATGAACACTGAAGCTTTCTTT.